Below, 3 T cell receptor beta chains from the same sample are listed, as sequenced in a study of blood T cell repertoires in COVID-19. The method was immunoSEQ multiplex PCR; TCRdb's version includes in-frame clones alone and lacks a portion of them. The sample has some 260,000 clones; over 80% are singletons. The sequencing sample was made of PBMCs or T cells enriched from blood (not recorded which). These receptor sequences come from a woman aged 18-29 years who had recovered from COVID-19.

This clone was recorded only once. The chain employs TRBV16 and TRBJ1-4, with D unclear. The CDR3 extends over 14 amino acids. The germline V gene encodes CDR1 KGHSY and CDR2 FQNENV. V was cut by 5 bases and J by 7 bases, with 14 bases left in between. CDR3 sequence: CASSYDLSSEKLFF. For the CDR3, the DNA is TGTGCCAGCAGCTATGACTTATCCAGTGAAAAACTGTTTTTT.

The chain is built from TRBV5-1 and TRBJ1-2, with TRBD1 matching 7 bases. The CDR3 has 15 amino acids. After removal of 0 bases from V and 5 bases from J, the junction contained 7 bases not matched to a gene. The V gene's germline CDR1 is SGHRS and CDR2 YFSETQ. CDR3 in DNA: TGCGCCAGCAGCTTGGCCTCGGGACAGATATATGGCTACACCTTC. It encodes CASSLASGQIYGYTF.

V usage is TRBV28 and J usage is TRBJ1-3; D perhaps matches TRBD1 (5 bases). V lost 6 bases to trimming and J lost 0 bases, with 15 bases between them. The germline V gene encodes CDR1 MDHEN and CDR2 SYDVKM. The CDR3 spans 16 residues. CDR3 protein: CASRTTGVFSGNTIYF. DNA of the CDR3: TGTGCCAGCAGGACCACAGGAGTCTTCTCTGGAAACACCATATATTTT.